This TCR beta chain was observed in a study of cytomegalovirus exposure and HLA in healthy donors. The study, taken as a whole, reports: The study assumed roughly uniform donor sequencing depth for presence/absence analyses. In a later analysis, productive TCRs from donors in an Asian-associated ancestry cluster reportedly carried fewer N-insertions than the cohort mean. The authors later found most CMV-associated TCR beta chains appeared HLA-restricted. V- and J-gene trimming in TCR beta was tied to a missense DCLRE1C variant by an analysis performed later.

This clone was seen more than once but under ten times. What it recognizes is unknown. PCR was performed using 60 Vbeta and 13 Jbeta primers. Sequencing used immunoSEQ multiplex PCR; TCRdb keeps in-frame clones, though not all of them. The sample holds over 100,000 clones, about 73% seen once. The germline gives CDR1 LNHDA, CDR2 SQIVND (reference sequence). This CDR3 comprises 17 residues. V dropped 5 bases and J dropped 3 bases, with 23 bases sitting between them. The chain combines TRBV19 with TRBJ2-7; maybe TRBD2 (7 bases). Sequencing was done on a sample of PBMCs. The origin of this receptor is a woman between 40 and 50 years old in good health and CMV-seropositive. The CDR3 DNA sequence: TGTGCCAGTAGTCCGGGGGTAATGGGGGGGGCGGACTACGAGCAGTACTTC. This translates into CASSPGVMGGADYEQYF.